Listed below are T cell receptor beta chains from one sample, sequenced in a study of T cells in Graves' hyperthyroidism and ophthalmopathy. TCRdb re-called the multiplex PCR reads through MiXCR, storing one row per CDR3 protein. The table lists about 620,000 distinct CDR3 sequences, about 16% of them singletons. Specimen: blood. These receptors were taken from a woman in her 30s with Graves' hyperthyroidism. CDR3s include the opening cysteine and the closing phenylalanine or tryptophan. D genes are given only for firm matches. Clone sizes are given selectively: once, few, many, or a class where the clone is expanded.

j_gene	v_gene	d_gene	abundance	CDR3aa	CDR3nt
TRBJ2-5	TRBV4-2	TRBD2	few	CASSQASGVQETQYF	TGTGCCAGCAGCCAAGCTAGCGGGGTGCAAGAGACCCAGTACTTC
TRBJ2-2	TRBV6-2/TRBV6-3	-	few	CASMKRIGELFF	TGTGCCAGCATGAAGCGTATCGGGGAGCTGTTTTTT
TRBJ1-1	TRBV11-2	TRBD1	once	CASSSGVDRGRTAEAFF	TGTGCCAGCAGCTCAGGGGTGGACAGGGGACGTACCGCTGAAGCTTTCTTT
TRBJ2-5	TRBV10-3	-	-	CAIRDPRLGETQCF	TGTGCCATCAGGGACCCTCGACTGGGAGAGACCCAGTGCTTC
TRBJ1-5	TRBV2	-	many	CASSSDLWSNQPQHF	TGTGCCAGCAGTTCGGACCTGTGGAGCAATCAGCCCCAGCATTTT
TRBJ2-2	TRBV6-1	-	-	CASGSGPNTGELFF	TGTGCCAGCGGTAGCGGACCGAACACCGGGGAGCTGTTTTTT
TRBJ2-7	TRBV2	-	many	CASTSDGSPSYEQYF	TGTGCCAGCACTTCGGACGGGTCCCCCTCCTACGAGCAGTACTTC
TRBJ2-6	TRBV29-1	TRBD1	few	CSVGDRVAGANVLTF	TGCAGCGTTGGGGACAGGGTCGCCGGGGCCAACGTCCTGACTTTC
TRBJ2-3	TRBV2	-	many	CASSSLGKADTQYF	TGTGCCAGCAGTTCCCTCGGGAAAGCAGATACGCAGTATTTT
TRBJ1-2	TRBV6-1	-	-	CASTDSYYGYTF	TGTGCCAGCACTGACAGTTACTATGGCTACACCTTC
TRBJ2-3	TRBV7-2	TRBD2	many	CASRWSIAGSTDTQYF	TGTGCCAGCAGGTGGTCAATAGCGGGAAGCACAGATACGCAGTATTTT
TRBJ2-1	TRBV7-2	-	many	CASSLGGSGLYNEQFF	TGTGCCAGCAGCTTAGGCGGTAGCGGTTTGTACAATGAGCAGTTCTTC
TRBJ2-1	TRBV7-9	TRBD2	-	CASISGTTSNEQFF	TGTGCCAGCATCTCCGGGACTACTTCGAATGAGCAGTTCTTC
TRBJ2-1	TRBV24-1	-	few	CATSDNRGLASYNEQFF	TGTGCCACCAGTGATAACCGTGGACTTGCCTCCTACAATGAGCAGTTCTTC
TRBJ2-7	TRBV5-5	-	-	CASSQDRSGRREQYF	TGCGCCAGCAGCCAAGATCGATCAGGGAGGCGCGAGCAGTACTTC
TRBJ1-5	TRBV2	-	many	CASSVQWDQPQHF	TGTGCCAGCAGTGTTCAGTGGGATCAGCCCCAGCATTTT
TRBJ1-2	TRBV5-1	-	few	CASSLDGGGGYTF	TGCGCCAGCAGCTTGGATGGGGGTGGAGGCTACACCTTC
TRBJ2-7	TRBV28	TRBD2	many	CASTQTGGTSGTYEQYF	TGTGCCAGCACCCAGACAGGAGGGACTAGCGGCACCTACGAGCAGTACTTC
TRBJ1-1	TRBV5-4	-	-	CASSGISNTEAFF	TGTGCCAGCAGCGGGATCTCGAACACTGAAGCTTTCTTT
TRBJ2-1	TRBV5-1	-	once	CASSSTGTGSSYEQFF	TGCGCCAGCAGCTCGACTGGAACAGGGAGCTCCTACGAGCAGTTCTTC
TRBJ1-2	TRBV28	-	-	CASSSLTSYGYTF	TGTGCCAGCAGTTCGCTAACTTCTTATGGCTACACCTTC
TRBJ1-6	TRBV11-2	-	-	CASSLVRGGLHNSPLHF	TGTGCCAGCAGCTTAGTCCGGGGGGGCCTGCATAATTCACCCCTCCACTTT
TRBJ2-5	TRBV2	-	many	CASKPGPEETQYF	TGTGCCAGCAAACCTGGGCCTGAAGAGACCCAGTACTTC
TRBJ1-1	TRBV6-2/TRBV6-3	-	-	CASSYSSLRTVNTEAFF	TGTGCCAGCAGTTACTCGAGCCTTAGGACAGTGAACACTGAAGCTTTCTTT
TRBJ2-1	TRBV30	-	many	CASKGYHNEQFF	TGTGCCTCGAAGGGGTACCACAATGAGCAGTTCTTC
TRBJ1-1	TRBV2	-	many	CASSGGINTEAFF	TGTGCCAGCAGTGGAGGGATCAACACTGAAGCTTTCTTT
TRBJ1-1	TRBV5-1	TRBD1	few	CASSFVQGTTEAFF	TGCGCCAGCAGCTTCGTACAGGGGACCACTGAAGCTTTCTTT
TRBJ1-2	TRBV5-8	TRBD1	-	CASSTGTGVYGYTF	TGTGCCAGCAGCACCGGGACAGGTGTTTATGGCTACACCTTC
TRBJ2-1	TRBV4-2	-	many	CASSQGANYNEQFF	TGTGCCAGCAGCCAGGGTGCTAACTACAATGAGCAGTTCTTC
TRBJ1-1	TRBV25-1	-	many	CASRPFGDGTEAFF	TGTGCCAGCAGGCCTTTTGGTGACGGCACTGAAGCTTTCTTT
TRBJ2-7	TRBV4-1	-	-	CASSQDSAGLSTEQYF	TGCGCCAGCAGCCAAGATTCGGCGGGACTTAGCACCGAGCAGTACTTC
TRBJ2-1	TRBV2	-	many	CASRKRSYNEQFF	TGTGCCAGCAGAAAGCGCTCCTACAATGAGCAGTTCTTC
TRBJ2-1	TRBV7-2	-	-	CASRGSGWRTNEQFF	TGTGCCAGCCGGGGGTCGGGGTGGCGTACCAATGAGCAGTTCTTC
TRBJ1-1	TRBV28	-	many	CASSLLGITEAFF	TGTGCCAGCAGTTTATTAGGGATCACTGAAGCTTTCTTT
TRBJ2-3	TRBV20-1	-	few	CSAKKLAWERDTQYF	TGCAGTGCTAAGAAGCTAGCGTGGGAACGTGATACGCAGTATTTT
TRBJ2-7	TRBV12-5	-	few	CASGLGMGGGQGSYEQYF	-
TRBJ1-2	TRBV28	-	-	CASSLSRPPYGYTF	TGTGCCAGCAGTTTGAGCAGGCCCCCTTATGGCTACACCTTC
TRBJ1-1	TRBV10-3	-	few	CAISEGRNTEAFF	TGTGCCATCAGTGAAGGTAGGAACACTGAAGCTTTCTTT
TRBJ2-1	TRBV7-2	TRBD1	many	CASSLDRGEKFF	TGTGCCAGCAGCCTAGACAGGGGAGAGAAGTTCTTC
TRBJ2-7	TRBV28	-	many	CASSSSTGLFEQYF	TGTGCCAGCAGTAGCAGTACAGGGTTATTCGAGCAGTACTTC
TRBJ2-3	TRBV6-2/TRBV6-3	-	many	CASSSPGRITDTQYF	TGTGCCAGCAGCTCCCCGGGACGGATCACAGATACGCAGTATTTT
TRBJ1-3	TRBV6-5	-	few	CASSYVSGNTIYF	TGTGCCAGCAGTTACGTCTCTGGAAACACCATATATTTT
TRBJ2-1	TRBV19	-	-	CASIDQGRSYNEQFF	TGTGCCAGTATAGACCAGGGGAGATCCTACAATGAGCAGTTCTTC
TRBJ1-1	TRBV28	TRBD1	many	CASKGAGTEAFF	TGTGCCAGTAAGGGGGCAGGCACTGAAGCTTTCTTT
TRBJ2-1	TRBV2	-	many	CASSELGGEQFF	TGTGCCAGCAGTGAATTAGGGGGGGAGCAGTTCTTC
TRBJ1-3	TRBV3-1	-	-	CASSPPLGRTSGNTIYF	TGTGCCAGCAGCCCTCCCCTAGGCCGGACCTCTGGAAACACCATATATTTT
TRBJ1-1	TRBV6-1	-	many	CASVYVWAFF	TGTGCCAGCGTTTACGTCTGGGCTTTCTTT
TRBJ2-6	TRBV27	-	few	CASRTAGANVLTF	TGTGCCAGCCGGACGGCTGGGGCCAACGTCCTGACTTTC
TRBJ2-7	TRBV11-3	-	many	CASSYLRVASYEQYF	TGTGCCAGCAGCTACCTCCGGGTAGCGTCCTACGAGCAGTACTTC
TRBJ1-5	TRBV20-1	TRBD1	-	CSAHRGREPQHF	TGCAGTGCCCACAGGGGTCGGGAGCCCCAGCATTTT
TRBJ2-3	TRBV7-8	-	many	CASSFAGTLTDTQYF	TGTGCCAGCAGCTTCGCCGGGACACTCACCGATACGCAGTATTTT
TRBJ2-7	TRBV29-1	TRBD2	many	CSVEDRPSGRYEQYF	TGCAGCGTTGAAGATCGACCTAGCGGGAGGTACGAGCAGTACTTC
TRBJ2-1	TRBV29-1	TRBD2	-	CSVPGGGGDEQFF	TGCAGCGTTCCCGGGGGCGGGGGGGATGAGCAGTTCTTC
TRBJ2-7	TRBV9	-	-	CASSGPGSSSYEQYF	TGTGCCAGCAGCGGTCCAGGGTCAAGCTCCTACGAGCAGTACTTC
TRBJ2-7	TRBV11-2	TRBD2	many	CASSLDRLAGYEQYF	TGTGCCAGCAGCTTGGATAGACTAGCGGGGTACGAGCAGTACTTC
TRBJ1-6	TRBV20-1	-	many	CSASGRSPLHF	TGCAGTGCCAGCGGACGTTCACCCCTCCACTTT
TRBJ1-1	TRBV27	-	-	CASSLGVSNTEAFF	TGTGCCAGCAGTTTAGGGGTTTCGAACACTGAAGCTTTCTTT